The next 30 T cell receptor beta chains were all read from a single sample in a study of T-cell reconstitution after alpha-beta-depleted transplantation in children. A TCRbeta library incorporating unique molecular identifiers was prepared. TCRdb itself ran the PCR reads through MiXCR, one entry per CDR3 protein. The data show fewer than 550,000 distinct CDR3 sequences, approximately 10% seen once. Sequencing was performed on PBMCs, mostly from graft donor cells, taken 180 days after TCRalphabeta/CD19-depleted stem cell transplant. These receptors originate from a female patient aged 2-9 years who had a stem cell transplant for aplastic anemia, so the T cells may come from the graft donor.

Worth noting for this clonotype: This sequence may be a read error, since a much larger clone differs from it by one base. This sequence joins TRBV5-1 and TRBJ2-3; TRBD2 might be the D (5 bases). This CDR3 has 16 amino acids. Germline CDR1 and CDR2: SGHRS and YFSETQ. CDR3 amino acids: CASSLGLRQETATQYF. CDR3 DNA: TGCGCCAGCAGCCTCGGACTCAGACAAGAAACAGCTACGCAGTATTTT.

A few counts support this clonotype. This sequence joins TRBV28 and TRBJ2-7; 8 bases match TRBD1. Germline V CDR1 and CDR2: MDHEN, SYDVKM. The CDR3 length is 16 residues. With 4 bases clipped from V and 1 base from J, the junction kept 9 bases outside the gene matches. The CDR3 bases are TGTGCCAGCAGTTCGTCGTGGGACAGGTTATCCTACGAGCAGTACTTC. As protein: CASSSSWDRLSYEQYF.

In this sample, this clonotype turned up a few times. This chain uses TRBV6-1 with TRBJ2-7; the match to TRBD2 covers 7 bases. CDR1 is MNHNS and CDR2 is SASEGT in the germline V gene. The CDR3 spans 14 residues. The CDR3 protein is CAILPERGPHEQYF. The CDR3 coding sequence is TGTGCGATCCTGCCCGAGCGGGGCCCCCACGAGCAGTACTTC.

In this sample, this clonotype turned up once. The genes are TRBV29-1 and TRBJ1-1; 10 bases align to TRBD1. V was clipped by 6 bases and J by 5 bases; unmatched bases: 21. The CDR3 runs to 18 residues. CDR1 and CDR2 (germline): SQVTM, ANQGSEA. In DNA form, the CDR3 reads TGCAGCGTGCCACCGAGCCCGGGACAGGGGAAGCGGGGTACTGAAGCTTTCTTT. Residues: CSVPPSPGQGKRGTEAFF.

The J gene is TRBJ2-3, the V gene TRBV20-1, with 9 bases fitting TRBD2. Germline V gene lookup returns CDR1 DFQATT and CDR2 SNEGSKA (reference sequence). The CDR3 sequence is 15 residues long. J gave up 0 bases and V 4 bases, and 5 bases lay outside the gene matches. The CDR3 protein is CSATSLAGSTDTQYF. In nucleotides, the CDR3 is TGCAGTGCTACCTCGCTAGCGGGAAGCACAGATACGCAGTATTTT.

This clonotype was seen only a few times. The gene calls are TRBV4-1 and TRBJ2-6, with 9 bases lining up with TRBD1. The V segment lost 0 bases and the J segment 2 bases; nucleotides outside the gene matches: 11. The CDR3 consists of 20 residues. Germline V CDR1 and CDR2: MGHRA, YSYEKL. CDR3 sequence reads: CASSQDRGTGPLPGANVLTF. The CDR3 region has the DNA TGCGCCAGCAGCCAAGATCGGGGGACAGGGCCTCTCCCTGGGGCCAACGTCCTGACTTTC.

The chain is built from TRBV19 and TRBJ1-5; D call uncertain. V was clipped by 8 bases and J by 4 bases, with 9 bases between them. Germline V gene lookup returns CDR1 LNHDA and CDR2 SQIVND (reference sequence). The CDR3 has 12 residues. DNA of the CDR3: TGTGCCAGTGGTGTGGGGAATCAGCCCCAGCATTTT. Its protein is CASGVGNQPQHF.

The gene calls are TRBV7-3 and TRBJ2-7; 12 bases match TRBD2. Germline trimming cut 1 base from V and 9 bases from J; bases unmatched to any gene: 16. This CDR3 is 18 amino acids long. Germline V gives CDR1 SGHTA, CDR2 FQGTGA. CDR3 coding DNA: TGTGCCAGCAGCTTAAATATTCTGAAGCTAGCGGGAGGGCAGGGGCAGTACGTC. Translated: CASSLNILKLAGGQGQYV.

This clonotype showed up many times. This rearrangement joins TRBV29-1 to TRBJ2-1, with 7 bases matching TRBD2. Germline V gene lookup returns CDR1 SQVTM and CDR2 ANQGSEA. The CDR3 length is 14 residues. The junction had 6 bases not matched to a gene; V was cut back by 1 base and J by 6 bases. DNA of the CDR3: TGCAGCGTTGAAGGGGCTCGCGGGAGCAATGAGCAGTTCTTC. This gives the protein CSVEGARGSNEQFF.

This chain connects TRBV9 to TRBJ2-7; TRBD2 aligns across 7 bases. The CDR3 is 14 residues long. CDR1 and CDR2 (germline): SGDLS, YYNGEE. V lost 4 bases and J lost 2; bases outside the gene matches: 6. The CDR3, as DNA: TGTGCCAGCAGCCCTCGTCTAGCGGCCTACGAGCAGTACTTC. Its protein product is CASSPRLAAYEQYF.

The V and J genes are TRBV5-1 and TRBJ2-1; D not certain. The CDR3 runs 15 residues. Trimming took off 7 bases at V and 0 bases at J, with 14 bases between the two ends. Germline-derived CDR1 and CDR2 are SGHRS and YFSETQ. The CDR3 bases are TGCGCCAGCCAGCCAGACCCTAGCTCCTACAATGAGCAGTTCTTC. This sequence encodes CASQPDPSSYNEQFF. The entire variable domain, with the rest obtained from reference TRBV5-1 and TRBJ2-1, is as follows: KAGVTQTPRYLIKTRGQQVTLSCSPISGHRSVSWYQQTPGQGLQFLFEYFSETQRNKGNFPGRFSGRQFSNSRSEMNVSTLELGDSALYLCASQPDPSSYNEQFFGPGTRLTVL.

Ten or more counts support this clonotype. V is TRBV5-5 and J is TRBJ2-4, with TRBD1 matching 7 bases. The CDR3 spans 15 residues. V gave up 4 bases and J gave up 5 bases; unmatched junction bases: 9. Germline loops: CDR1 SGHKS, CDR2 YYEKEE (reference sequence). DNA for the CDR3: TGTGCCAGCAGCCGAACCTTAGGACAGGAAAACATTCAGTACTTC. It encodes CASSRTLGQENIQYF. The full variable domain, its missing parts supplied by reference TRBV5-5 and TRBJ2-4, is DAGVTQSPTHLIKTRGQQVTLRCSPISGHKSVSWYQQVLGQGPQFIFQYYEKEERGRGNFPDRFSARQFPNYSSELNVNALLLGDSALYLCASSRTLGQENIQYFGAGTRLSVL.

In this sample, this clonotype turned up a few times. The J gene is TRBJ2-1, the V gene TRBV6-5, with unresolved D. Trimming removed 7 bases from V and 6 bases from J, with 7 bases in between. The CDR3 sequence is 11 residues long. Germline V gene sequence: CDR1 MNHEY, CDR2 SVGAGI. The CDR3, as DNA: TGTGCCAGCAAAAACATCAATGAGCAGTTCTTC. Protein: CASKNINEQFF.

The sample holds many counts of this clonotype. The chain links TRBV12-3 or TRBV12-4 to TRBJ1-1, with 10 bases matching TRBD1. V lost 6 bases to trimming and J lost 11 bases; unmatched junction nucleotides: 9. The CDR3 is 13 residues long. The CDR3 here is CASRLTGTGDAFF. The CDR3 coding sequence is TGTGCCAGCAGGCTTACCGGGACAGGGGACGCTTTCTTT.

This clonotype has just a few counts. J is TRBJ2-7 and V is TRBV10-3, with D unclear. Germline-derived CDR1 and CDR2 are ENHRY and SYGVKD. Trimming shortened V by 9 bases and J by 4 bases, and 13 bases separated the two germline ends. CDR3 length: 12 residues. The CDR3 protein is CAMGNQQYEQYF. The CDR3 nucleotides are TGTGCCATGGGTAATCAACAATACGAGCAGTACTTC.

This clonotype was picked up a small number of times. The V call is TRBV6-5, the J call TRBJ2-5; D unclear. The V gene's germline CDR1 is MNHEY and CDR2 SVGAGI. Deletions cut 4 bases from V and 4 bases from J, with 19 bases between. The CDR3 loop spans 16 amino acids. The CDR3 bases are TGTGCCAGCAGTTTGGTGGCGGAAGGGCAAGGAGAGACCCAGTACTTC. Protein product: CASSLVAEGQGETQYF.

This clonotype was seen repeatedly, ten times or more. This chain uses TRBV28 with TRBJ2-7, with TRBD1 matching over 9 bases. CDR3 length equals 15 residues. Germline V lookup: CDR1 MDHEN, CDR2 SYDVKM. V shed 1 base and J 3 bases; nucleotides not matched to a gene: 4. The CDR3 bases are TGTGCCAGCAGTTTATTGGTGGACAGGGGCTACGAGCAGTACTTC. Translation gives CASSLLVDRGYEQYF.

As to this clonotype: This may arise from a read error, as a much more abundant clone is one base away. As the CDR3 is not closed by the conserved phenylalanine or tryptophan, this likely results from a read error. The chain links TRBV7-9 to TRBJ1-5; TRBD1 aligns across 7 bases. CDR1 is SEHNR, CDR2 FQNEAQ, per germline (reference sequence). Trimming cost V 1 base and J 5 bases; bases outside gene matches: 2. The CDR3 contains 14 residues. CDR3 coding DNA: TGTGCCAGCAGCTTAGACAGGGGACATCAGCCCCAGCATTTG. Its translation: CASSLDRGHQPQHL.

The chain carries TRBV4-3 and TRBJ2-4, with D perhaps assigned TRBD1 or TRBD2 (5 bases each). This CDR3 is 14 amino acids long. V gave up 3 bases and J gave up 6 bases, with 12 bases separating them. CDR1 is LGHNA and CDR2 is YSLEER in the germline V gene. CDR3 nucleotides: TGCGCCAGCAGCCATGGGGGAGTCCGAAACATTCAGTACTTC. Residues: CASSHGGVRNIQYF.

This clonotype was recorded a few times. The gene calls are TRBV5-1 and TRBJ2-1; the D call may be TRBD1 or TRBD2 (7 bases each). V lost 5 bases and J 8 bases, leaving 23 bases between the germline ends. Germline CDR1 is SGHRS and CDR2 is YFSETQ. The CDR3 covers 16 residues. CDR3 region: CASRTGTTTVGYEQFF. The CDR3 nucleotides are TGCGCCAGCAGGACAGGGACTACTACTGTTGGGTATGAGCAGTTCTTC. The variable domain in full, with the rest retrieved from reference TRBV5-1 and TRBJ2-1, is KAGVTQTPRYLIKTRGQQVTLSCSPISGHRSVSWYQQTPGQGLQFLFEYFSETQRNKGNFPGRFSGRQFSNSRSEMNVSTLELGDSALYLCASRTGTTTVGYEQFFGPGTRLTVL.

This clonotype came up once. In DNA, the CDR3 is TGTGCCAGCAGCTTAGGCCCCATGCGCTATGGCTACACCTTC. Amino acids: CASSLGPMRYGYTF. This rearrangement joins TRBV13 to TRBJ1-2; D unclear. In germline, CDR1 is PRHDT, CDR2 FYEKMQ (reference sequence). V was cut by 0 bases and J by 4 bases, with 9 bases left in between. The CDR3 extends over 14 amino acids.

This clonotype has only a few counts. The CDR3, as DNA: TGTGCCAGCAGTTACTCGTGGCAGGATTACTACGAGCAGTACTTC. It codes for CASSYSWQDYYEQYF. The chain uses TRBV6-5 and TRBJ2-7; D remains unclear. V lost 0 bases to trimming and J lost 3 bases, with 12 bases between them. CDR1 MNHEY and CDR2 SVGAGI come from the germline V gene. This CDR3 has 15 amino acids.

There are a few counts of this clonotype. The chain recombines TRBV25-1 with TRBJ2-7; maybe TRBD2 (5 bases). In germline, CDR1 is MGHDK, CDR2 SYGVNS. The CDR3 length is 13 residues. V gave up 6 bases and J gave up 2 bases, with 11 bases separating them. For the CDR3, the DNA is TGTGCCAGCAGGGAGGCTCCGGCCTACGAGCAGTACTTC. Its translation is CASREAPAYEQYF.

This chain joins TRBV28 and TRBJ2-3; D possibly matches TRBD1 or TRBD2 (5 bases each). The CDR3 spans 17 residues. The germline V gene has CDR1 MDHEN and CDR2 SYDVKM. Between the trimmed V and J ends, which lost 5 bases and 4 bases, there was a span of 22 bases. CDR3 sequence: CASSPVVGAWSADTQYF. The CDR3 nucleotides read TGTGCCAGCAGTCCTGTTGTCGGGGCTTGGAGCGCAGATACGCAGTATTTT.

V and J are TRBV9 and TRBJ2-7; 8 nucleotides match TRBD2. Germline CDR1 and CDR2: SGDLS and YYNGEE. The CDR3 loop spans 17 amino acids. Losses at the gene ends were 3 bases for V and 3 bases for J; bases not matched to a gene: 14. The CDR3 loop is CASSAQAAGGGVYEQYF. In DNA form, the CDR3 reads TGTGCCAGCAGCGCCCAGGCCGCGGGGGGAGGGGTCTACGAGCAGTACTTC.

V is TRBV29-1 and J is TRBJ1-2, with no clear D. From germline, CDR1 is SQVTM and CDR2 ANQGSEA. The V end was cut by 3 bases, the J end by 3 bases, with 8 bases between. This CDR3 has 12 residues. The CDR3 DNA reads TGCAGCGTTGATCCACCGGACTATGGCTACACCTTC. Residues: CSVDPPDYGYTF.

The chain couples TRBV9 to TRBJ2-2, with D perhaps TRBD1 (5 bases). The germline gives CDR1 SGDLS, CDR2 YYNGEE. CDR3 length: 17 amino acids. Trimming left V 0 bases short and J 3 bases short, with 15 bases between. Here the CDR3 DNA reads TGTGCCAGCAGCGTAGAGGTGCCAGGGTCGTACACCGGGGAGCTGTTTTTT. This gives the protein CASSVEVPGSYTGELFF.

This chain links TRBV29-1 with TRBJ2-7; 8 nucleotides match TRBD1. CDR1 and CDR2 (germline): SQVTM, ANQGSEA. After removal of 4 bases from V and 3 bases from J, the junction contained 2 bases not matched to a gene. CDR3 length equals 12 residues. This CDR3 is CSVATGGYEQYV. CDR3 sequence (DNA): TGCAGCGTTGCTACAGGGGGCTACGAGCAGTACGTC.

CDR3 sequence reads: CSARVVGTFPKEQFF. The CDR3 nucleotides read TGCAGTGCTAGAGTGGTGGGGACTTTTCCGAAGGAGCAGTTCTTC. The chain recombines TRBV20-1 with TRBJ2-1; a possible D gene is TRBD2 (6 bases). This CDR3 comprises 15 residues. Germline assignment: CDR1 DFQATT and CDR2 SNEGSKA (reference sequence). Deletions cut 1 base from V and 10 bases from J, with 20 bases between.

This clonotype was observed a handful of times. The chain employs TRBV28 and TRBJ2-1; D remains unclear. This CDR3 contains 11 residues. Germline CDR1 reads MDHEN; CDR2 reads SYDVKM. Trimming took 6 bases from V and 5 from J, leaving 5 bases between them. The CDR3 protein is CASRLHNEQFF. Here the CDR3 DNA reads TGTGCCAGCAGACTTCACAATGAGCAGTTCTTC.